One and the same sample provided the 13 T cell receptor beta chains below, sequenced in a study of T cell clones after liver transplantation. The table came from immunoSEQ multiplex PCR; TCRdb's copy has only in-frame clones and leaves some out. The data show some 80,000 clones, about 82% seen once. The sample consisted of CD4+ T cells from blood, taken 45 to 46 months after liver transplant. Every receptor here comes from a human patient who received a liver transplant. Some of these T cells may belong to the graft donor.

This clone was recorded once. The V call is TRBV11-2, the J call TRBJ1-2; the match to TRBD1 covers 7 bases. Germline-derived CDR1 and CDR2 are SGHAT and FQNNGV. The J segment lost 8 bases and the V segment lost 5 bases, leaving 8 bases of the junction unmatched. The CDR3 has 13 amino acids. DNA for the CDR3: TGTGCCAGCAGCGCTGACAGGGAGATCGGCTACACCTTC. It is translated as CASSADREIGYTF.

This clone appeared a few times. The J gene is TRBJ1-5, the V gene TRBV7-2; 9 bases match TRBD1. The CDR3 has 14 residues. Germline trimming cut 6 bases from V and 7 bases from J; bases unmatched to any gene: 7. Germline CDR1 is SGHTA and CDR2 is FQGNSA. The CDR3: CASSSGQGEQPQHF. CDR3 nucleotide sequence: TGTGCCAGCAGTTCGGGACAGGGTGAACAGCCCCAGCATTTT.

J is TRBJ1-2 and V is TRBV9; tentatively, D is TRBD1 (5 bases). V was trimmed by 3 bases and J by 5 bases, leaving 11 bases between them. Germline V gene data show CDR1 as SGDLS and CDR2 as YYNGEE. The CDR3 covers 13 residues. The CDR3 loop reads CASSARGRYGYTF. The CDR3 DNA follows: TGTGCCAGCAGCGCCCGGGGCAGATATGGCTACACCTTC. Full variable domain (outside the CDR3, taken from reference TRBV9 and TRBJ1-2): DSGVTQTPKHLITATGQRVTLRCSPRSGDLSVYWYQQSLDQGLQFLIQYYNGEERAKGNILERFSAQQFPDLHSELNLSSLELGDSALYFCASSARGRYGYTFGSGTRLTVV.

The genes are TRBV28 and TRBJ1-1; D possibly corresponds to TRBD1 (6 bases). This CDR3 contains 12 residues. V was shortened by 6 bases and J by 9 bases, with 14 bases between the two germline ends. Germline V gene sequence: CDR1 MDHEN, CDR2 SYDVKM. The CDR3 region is CASRPSTGQAFF. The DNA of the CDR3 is TGTGCCAGCAGGCCTTCAACAGGGCAAGCTTTCTTT.

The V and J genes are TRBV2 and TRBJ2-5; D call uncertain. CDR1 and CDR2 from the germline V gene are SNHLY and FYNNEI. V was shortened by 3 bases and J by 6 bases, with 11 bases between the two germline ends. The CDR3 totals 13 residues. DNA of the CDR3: TGTGCCAGCAGTGAGGGCAATGAACAGACCCAGTACTTC. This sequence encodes CASSEGNEQTQYF. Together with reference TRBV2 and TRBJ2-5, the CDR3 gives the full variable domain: EPEVTQTPSHQVTQMGQEVILRCVPISNHLYFYWYRQILGQKVEFLVSFYNNEISEKSEIFDDQFSVERPDGSNFTLKIRSTKLEDSAMYFCASSEGNEQTQYFGPGTRLLVL.

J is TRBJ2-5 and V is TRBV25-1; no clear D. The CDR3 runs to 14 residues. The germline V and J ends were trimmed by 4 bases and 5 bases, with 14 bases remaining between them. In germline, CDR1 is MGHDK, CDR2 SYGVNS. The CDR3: CASSVSISRETQYF. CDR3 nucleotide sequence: TGTGCCAGCAGTGTCTCCATCTCCCGGGAGACCCAGTACTTC.

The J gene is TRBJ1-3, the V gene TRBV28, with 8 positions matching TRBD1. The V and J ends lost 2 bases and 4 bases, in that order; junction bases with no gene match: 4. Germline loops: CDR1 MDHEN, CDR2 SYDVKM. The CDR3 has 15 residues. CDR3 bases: TGTGCCAGCAGTTTAAGCAGGGGGCGAGGAAACACCATATATTTT. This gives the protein CASSLSRGRGNTIYF.

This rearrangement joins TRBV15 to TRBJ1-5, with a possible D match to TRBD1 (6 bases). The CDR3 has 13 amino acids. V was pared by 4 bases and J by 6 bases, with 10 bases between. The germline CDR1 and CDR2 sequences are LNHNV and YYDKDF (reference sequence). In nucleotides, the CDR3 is TGTGCCACCAGCATAGACAGGCCTCAGCCCCAGCATTTT. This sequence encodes CATSIDRPQPQHF.

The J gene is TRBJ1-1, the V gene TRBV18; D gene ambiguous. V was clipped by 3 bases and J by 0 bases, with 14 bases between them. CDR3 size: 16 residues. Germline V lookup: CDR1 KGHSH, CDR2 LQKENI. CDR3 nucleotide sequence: TGTGCCAGCTCACCCGTCCGGGGAGCAATGAACACTGAAGCTTTCTTT. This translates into CASSPVRGAMNTEAFF.

As DNA, the CDR3 is TGTGCCAGCAGAGGACAGGAAAATCAGCCCCAGCATTTT. This sequence encodes CASRGQENQPQHF. The chain is built from TRBV28 and TRBJ1-5; 7 bases fit TRBD1. Germline V gene data show CDR1 as MDHEN and CDR2 as SYDVKM. The CDR3 runs to 13 residues. The trim removed 6 bases at V and 4 bases at J, leaving 3 bases unmatched.

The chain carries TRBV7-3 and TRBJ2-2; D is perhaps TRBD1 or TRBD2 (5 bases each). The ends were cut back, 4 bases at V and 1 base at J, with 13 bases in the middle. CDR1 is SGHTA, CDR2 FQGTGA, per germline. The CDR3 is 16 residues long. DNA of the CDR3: TGTGCCAGCAGCTCCTCCGGGACCCTGAACACCGGGGAGCTGTTTTTT. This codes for CASSSSGTLNTGELFF.

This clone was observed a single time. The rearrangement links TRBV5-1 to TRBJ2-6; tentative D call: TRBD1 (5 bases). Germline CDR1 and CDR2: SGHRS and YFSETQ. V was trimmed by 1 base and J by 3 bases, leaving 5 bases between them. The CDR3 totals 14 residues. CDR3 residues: CASSLQGGANVLTF. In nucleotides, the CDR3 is TGCGCCAGCAGCTTGCAGGGTGGGGCCAACGTCCTGACTTTC.

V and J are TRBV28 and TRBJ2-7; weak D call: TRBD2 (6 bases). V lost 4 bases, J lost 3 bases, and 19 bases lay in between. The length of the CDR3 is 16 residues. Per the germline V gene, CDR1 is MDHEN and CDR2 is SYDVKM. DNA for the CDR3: TGTGCCAGCAGTTCAGATAGCGGCGGTTTGGTCTACGAGCAGTACTTC. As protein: CASSSDSGGLVYEQYF. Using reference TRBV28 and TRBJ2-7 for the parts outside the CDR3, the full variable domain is DVKVTQSSRYLVKRTGEKVFLECVQDMDHENMFWYRQDPGLGLRLIYFSYDVKMKEKGDIPEGYSVSREKKERFSLILESASTNQTSMYLCASSSDSGGLVYEQYFGPGTRLTVT.